This T cell receptor beta chain was obtained from a study of OX40 agonist ivuxolimab in advanced cancers. On the study more broadly: Patients were infused with ivuxolimab every 2 weeks at 0.01 to 10 mg/kg.

The assay was immunoSEQ multiplex PCR, and TCRdb's table has in-frame clones only and misses some. Found here are tens of thousands of clones, more than 85% of them singletons; the top ten hold about 25%. V shed 2 bases and J shed 7 bases, with 12 bases lying between them. This CDR3 has 13 residues. Per the germline V gene, CDR1 is SGDLS and CDR2 is YYNGEE. Regarding the study as a whole: CD8+ T cells were the subset that, on average, had more expanded clones than CD4+.

A note on this clone: Its antigen is undetermined.

The V and J genes are TRBV9 and TRBJ1-2; D not certain. Here the sequenced sample was CD4+ or CD8+ T cells sorted from blood, taken in a trial of the OX40 agonist ivuxolimab. This TCR was recovered from an adult with an advanced solid tumor such as melanoma, head and neck, liver or kidney cancer. The CDR3 sequence is CASSVDKLSGYTF. CDR3 nucleotide sequence: TGTGCCAGCAGCGTCGACAAACTCTCTGGCTACACCTTC.